These 11 T cell receptor beta chains were all obtained from the same sample, sequenced in a study of cytomegalovirus exposure and HLA in healthy donors. The PCR used 60 Vbeta and 13 Jbeta primers. TCRdb's table, derived via immunoSEQ multiplex PCR, lists solely in-frame clones and lacks some. The table records over 150,000 clones, 65% to 80% of them present only once. Sequenced material: PBMCs. The receptors were gathered from a woman between 40 and 50 years old in good health and CMV-seropositive.

V gene TRBV7-2 combines with J gene TRBJ1-4; maybe TRBD1 (5 bases). Germline loops: CDR1 SGHTA, CDR2 FQGNSA. V was clipped by 0 bases and J by 8 bases, with 16 bases between them. This CDR3 is built from 16 residues. DNA of the CDR3: TGTGCCAGCAGCTTAGCGTACGGAGGGGCCGGAGAAAAACTGTTTTTT. It encodes CASSLAYGGAGEKLFF.

The rearrangement joins TRBV4-2 to TRBJ2-7, with D perhaps matching TRBD1 (5 bases). This CDR3 is built from 16 residues. Germline assignment: CDR1 LGHNA and CDR2 YNFKEQ. The V and J ends lost 1 base and 0 bases respectively, with 13 bases between them. Here the CDR3 DNA reads TGTGCCAGCAGCCAAGCGTTAGGGGTTAGCTCCTACGAGCAGTACTTC. Encoded protein: CASSQALGVSSYEQYF.

The J gene is TRBJ1-6, the V gene TRBV19, with TRBD1 identical over 8 bases. Trimming at V came to 5 bases and at J to 7 bases, leaving 7 bases not matched to a gene. The germline V gene encodes CDR1 LNHDA and CDR2 SQIVND (reference sequence). This CDR3 has 15 residues. The CDR3 here is CASSQWDRRNSPLHF. CDR3 coding DNA: TGTGCCAGTAGTCAATGGGACAGGAGGAATTCACCCCTCCACTTT. The full variable domain, rest sourced from reference TRBV19 and TRBJ1-6, is DGGITQSPKYLFRKEGQNVTLSCEQNLNHDAMYWYRQDPGQGLRLIYYSQIVNDFQKGDIAEGYSVSREKKESFPLTVTSAQKNPTAFYLCASSQWDRRNSPLHFGNGTRLTVT.

Concerning this clone itself: One junction end does not reproduce the germline sequence, and a read error may be involved. The chain carries TRBV7-9 and TRBJ2-2; tentatively, D is TRBD2 (5 bases). Germline V CDR1 and CDR2: SEHNR, FQNEAQ (reference sequence). The CDR3 spans 14 residues. The CDR3 loop reads CSSSLRGGSGELFF. CDR3 sequence (DNA): TGTTCCAGCAGCTTAAGAGGCGGGTCCGGGGAGCTGTTTTTT.

This chain joins TRBV7-2 and TRBJ1-4, with a weak D call TRBD1 (6 bases). Trimming shortened V by 5 bases and J by 0 bases, and 10 bases separated the two germline ends. CDR1 and CDR2 from the germline V gene are SGHTA and FQGNSA. This CDR3 has 15 residues. Here the CDR3 reads CASSVQGTTNEKLFF. CDR3 nucleotide sequence: TGTGCCAGCAGCGTACAGGGTACAACTAATGAAAAACTGTTTTTT.

This chain joins TRBV7-2 and TRBJ2-7; the D gene is possibly TRBD2 (7 bases). The CDR3 consists of 15 residues. Trimming pared 4 bases from V and 3 bases from J, leaving 16 bases between. Looked up from germline, CDR1 is SGHTA and CDR2 is FQGNSA. The CDR3 nucleotides read TGTGCCAGCAGCTCTAGGATGGGGGGGCTCTACGAGCAGTACTTC. Translation gives CASSSRMGGLYEQYF.

This chain links TRBV10-1 with TRBJ2-7; no reliable D call. The CDR3 is 13 amino acids. The germline gives CDR1 WNHNN, CDR2 SYGVQD (reference sequence). V gave up 2 bases and J gave up 4 bases, with 9 bases separating them. The CDR3 spells CASSEGQDYEQYF. CDR3 DNA: TGCGCCAGCAGTGAGGGGCAAGATTACGAGCAGTACTTC.

The rearrangement joins TRBV9 to TRBJ1-1, with TRBD1 matching over 9 bases. This CDR3 is 15 amino acids long. CDR1 is SGDLS and CDR2 is YYNGEE in the germline V gene. V gave up 0 bases and J gave up 5 bases; unmatched junction bases: 5. The CDR3 protein is CASSVVQGAGTEAFF. CDR3 sequence (DNA): TGTGCCAGCAGCGTAGTACAGGGGGCAGGGACTGAAGCTTTCTTT.

This clone has more than one count but fewer than ten. The CDR3 region is CASSGTSVPDYEQYF. CDR3 nucleotides: TGTGCCAGCAGCGGGACTAGCGTTCCCGACTACGAGCAGTACTTC. This sequence joins TRBV2 and TRBJ2-7; 10 nucleotides agree with TRBD2. Trimming removed 6 bases from V and 3 bases from J; junction bases left unmatched: 8. Germline V CDR1 and CDR2: SNHLY, FYNNEI. This CDR3 comprises 15 residues.

The chain recombines TRBV10-1 with TRBJ1-4, with TRBD1 matching 9 bases. The length of the CDR3 is 13 residues. The trim removed 5 bases at V and 8 bases at J, leaving 3 bases unmatched. In germline, CDR1 is WNHNN, CDR2 SYGVQD (reference sequence). This chain's CDR3 is CASSRTGEEKLFF. The CDR3 nucleotides read TGCGCCAGCAGTAGGACAGGGGAGGAAAAACTGTTTTTT.

The gene calls are TRBV11-3 and TRBJ2-7, with a tentative D call TRBD1 (6 bases). CDR3 length: 15 amino acids. Germline V lookup: CDR1 SGHNT, CDR2 YENEEA. V was shortened by 3 bases and J by 2 bases, with 14 bases between the two germline ends. For the CDR3, the DNA is TGTGCCAGCAGCTTCATTTTTGGGACACCCTACGAGCAGTACTTC. The encoded protein is CASSFIFGTPYEQYF.